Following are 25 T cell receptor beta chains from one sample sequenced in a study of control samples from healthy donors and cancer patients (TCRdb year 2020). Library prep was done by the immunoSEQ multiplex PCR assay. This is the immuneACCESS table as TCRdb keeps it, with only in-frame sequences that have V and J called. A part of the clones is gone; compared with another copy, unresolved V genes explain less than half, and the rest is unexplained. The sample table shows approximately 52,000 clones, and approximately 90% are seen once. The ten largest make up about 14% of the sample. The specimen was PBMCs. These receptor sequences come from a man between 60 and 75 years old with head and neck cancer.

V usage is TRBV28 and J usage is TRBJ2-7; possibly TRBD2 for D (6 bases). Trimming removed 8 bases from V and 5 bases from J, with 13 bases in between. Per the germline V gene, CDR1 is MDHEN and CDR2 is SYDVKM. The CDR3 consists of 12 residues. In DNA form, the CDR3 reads TGTGCCAGCCGCGGGGTCCGGAACGAGCAGTACTTC. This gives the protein CASRGVRNEQYF. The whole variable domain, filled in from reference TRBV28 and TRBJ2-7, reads DVKVTQSSRYLVKRTGEKVFLECVQDMDHENMFWYRQDPGLGLRLIYFSYDVKMKEKGDIPEGYSVSREKKERFSLILESASTNQTSMYLCASRGVRNEQYFGPGTRLTVT.

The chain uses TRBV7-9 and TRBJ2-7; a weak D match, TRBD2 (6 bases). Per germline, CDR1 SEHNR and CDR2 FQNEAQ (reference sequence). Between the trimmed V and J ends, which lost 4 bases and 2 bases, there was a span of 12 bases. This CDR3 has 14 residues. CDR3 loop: CASSSHGGTYEQYF. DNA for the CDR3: TGTGCCAGCAGCTCGCACGGGGGAACCTACGAGCAGTACTTC. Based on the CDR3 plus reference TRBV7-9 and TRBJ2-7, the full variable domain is DTGVSQNPRHKITKRGQNVTFRCDPISEHNRLYWYRQTLGQGPEFLTYFQNEAQLEKSRLLSDRFSAERPKGSFSTLEIQRTEQGDSAMYLCASSSHGGTYEQYFGPGTRLTVT.

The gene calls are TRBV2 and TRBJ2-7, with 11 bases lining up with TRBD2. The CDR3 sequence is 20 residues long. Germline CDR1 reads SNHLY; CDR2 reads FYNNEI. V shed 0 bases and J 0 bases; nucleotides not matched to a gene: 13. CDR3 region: CASSEALPGLAERSSYEQYF. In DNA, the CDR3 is TGTGCCAGCAGTGAAGCGCTTCCGGGACTAGCGGAAAGAAGCTCCTACGAGCAGTACTTC.

As DNA, the CDR3 is TGTGCCAGCAGCTTAGTAGCAGGGGGCGATGGCTACACCTTC. Protein product: CASSLVAGGDGYTF. The rearrangement uses TRBV7-2 and TRBJ1-2, with 8 bases fitting TRBD1. Germline V gene sequence: CDR1 SGHTA, CDR2 FQGNSA. The J segment lost 6 bases and the V segment lost 1 base, leaving 4 bases of the junction unmatched. The CDR3 is made up of 14 amino acids.

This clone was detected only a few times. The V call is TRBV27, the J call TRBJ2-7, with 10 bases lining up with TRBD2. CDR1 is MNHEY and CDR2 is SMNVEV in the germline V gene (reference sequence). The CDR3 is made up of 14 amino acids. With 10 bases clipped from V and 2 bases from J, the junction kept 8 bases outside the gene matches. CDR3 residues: CATARTSGPYEQYF. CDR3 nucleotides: TGTGCCACCGCCCGGACTAGCGGACCCTACGAGCAGTACTTC.

CDR3 nucleotide sequence: TGTGCCAGCAGCGCAGGGGTCAGGGGTGAAAAACTGTTTTTT. It translates to CASSAGVRGEKLFF. The V call is TRBV5-4, the J call TRBJ1-4, with D tentatively TRBD1 (6 bases). Germline CDR1 and CDR2: SGHNT and YYREEE (reference sequence). The CDR3 has 14 amino acids. V shed 4 bases and J shed 7 bases, with 14 bases lying between them.

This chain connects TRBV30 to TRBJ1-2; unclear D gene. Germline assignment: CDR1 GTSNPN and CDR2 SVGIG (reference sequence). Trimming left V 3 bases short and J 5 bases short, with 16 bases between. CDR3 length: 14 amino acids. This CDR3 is CAWSPPVGRYGYTF. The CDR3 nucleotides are TGTGCCTGGAGCCCCCCGGTGGGCCGATATGGCTACACCTTC.

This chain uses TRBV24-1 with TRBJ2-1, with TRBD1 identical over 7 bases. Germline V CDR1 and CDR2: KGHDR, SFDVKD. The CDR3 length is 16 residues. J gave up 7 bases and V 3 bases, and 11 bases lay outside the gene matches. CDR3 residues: CATSDTTGVGFNEQFF. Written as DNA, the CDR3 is TGTGCCACCAGTGATACAACAGGGGTGGGCTTTAATGAGCAGTTCTTC.

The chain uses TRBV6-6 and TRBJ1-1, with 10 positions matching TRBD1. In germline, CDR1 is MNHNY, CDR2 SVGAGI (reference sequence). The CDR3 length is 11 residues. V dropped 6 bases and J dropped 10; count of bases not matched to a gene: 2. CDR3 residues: CASRDRGAAFF. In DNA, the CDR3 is TGTGCCAGCAGGGACAGGGGGGCAGCTTTCTTT.

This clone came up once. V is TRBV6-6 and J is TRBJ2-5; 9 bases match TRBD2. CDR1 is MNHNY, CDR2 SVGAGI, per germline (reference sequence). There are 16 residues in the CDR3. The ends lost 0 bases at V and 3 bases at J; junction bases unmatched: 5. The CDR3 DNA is TGTGCCAGCAGTTACTCGGGTAGCGGGAGTGAAGAGACCCAGTACTTC. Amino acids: CASSYSGSGSEETQYF.

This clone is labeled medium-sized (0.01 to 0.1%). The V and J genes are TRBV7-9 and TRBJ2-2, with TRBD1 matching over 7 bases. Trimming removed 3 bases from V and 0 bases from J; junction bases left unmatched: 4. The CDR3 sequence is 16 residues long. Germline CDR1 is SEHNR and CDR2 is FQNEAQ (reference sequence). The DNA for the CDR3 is TGTGCCAGCAGCTTCAGACAGGGAGCGAACACCGGGGAGCTGTTTTTT. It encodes CASSFRQGANTGELFF.

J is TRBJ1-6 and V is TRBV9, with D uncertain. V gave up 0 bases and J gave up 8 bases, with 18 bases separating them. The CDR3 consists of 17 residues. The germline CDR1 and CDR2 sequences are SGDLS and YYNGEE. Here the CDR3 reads CASSVDRTPGRHSPLHF. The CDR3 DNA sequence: TGTGCCAGCAGCGTAGATCGGACTCCGGGAAGGCATTCACCCCTCCACTTT. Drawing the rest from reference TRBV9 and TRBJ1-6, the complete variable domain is DSGVTQTPKHLITATGQRVTLRCSPRSGDLSVYWYQQSLDQGLQFLIQYYNGEERAKGNILERFSAQQFPDLHSELNLSSLELGDSALYFCASSVDRTPGRHSPLHFGNGTRLTVT.

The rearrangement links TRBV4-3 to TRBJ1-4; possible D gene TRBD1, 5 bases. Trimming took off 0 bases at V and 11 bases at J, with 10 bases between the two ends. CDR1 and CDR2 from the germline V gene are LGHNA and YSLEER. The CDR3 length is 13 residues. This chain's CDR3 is CASSQDWEGKLFF. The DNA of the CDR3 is TGCGCCAGCAGCCAAGATTGGGAGGGGAAACTGTTTTTT.

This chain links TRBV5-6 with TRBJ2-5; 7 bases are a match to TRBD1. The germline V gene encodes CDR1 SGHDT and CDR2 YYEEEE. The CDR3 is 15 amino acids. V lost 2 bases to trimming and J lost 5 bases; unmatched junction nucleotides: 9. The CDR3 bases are TGTGCCAGCAGCTTCCGTACAGGGGCCGGGGAGACCCAGTACTTC. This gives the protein CASSFRTGAGETQYF.

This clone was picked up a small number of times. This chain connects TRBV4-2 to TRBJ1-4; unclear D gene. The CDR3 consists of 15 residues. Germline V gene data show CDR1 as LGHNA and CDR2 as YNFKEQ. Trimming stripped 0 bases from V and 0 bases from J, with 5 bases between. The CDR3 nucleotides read TGTGCCAGCAGCCAAGAAGACGCAACTAATGAAAAACTGTTTTTT. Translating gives CASSQEDATNEKLFF.

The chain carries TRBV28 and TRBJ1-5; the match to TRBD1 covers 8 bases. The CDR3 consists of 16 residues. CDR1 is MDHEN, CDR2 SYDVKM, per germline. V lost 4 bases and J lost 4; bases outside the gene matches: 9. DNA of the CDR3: TGTGCCAGCAGTTATCGTCAGGGGGCTTTAAATCAGCCCCAGCATTTT. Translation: CASSYRQGALNQPQHF.

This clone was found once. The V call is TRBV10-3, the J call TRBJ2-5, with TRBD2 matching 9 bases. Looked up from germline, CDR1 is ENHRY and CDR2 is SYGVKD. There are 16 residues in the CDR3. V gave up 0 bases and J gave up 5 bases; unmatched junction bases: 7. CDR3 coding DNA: TGTGCCATCAGTGAGTCGTTTAGCGGGGGACGGGAGACCCAGTACTTC. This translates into CAISESFSGGRETQYF.

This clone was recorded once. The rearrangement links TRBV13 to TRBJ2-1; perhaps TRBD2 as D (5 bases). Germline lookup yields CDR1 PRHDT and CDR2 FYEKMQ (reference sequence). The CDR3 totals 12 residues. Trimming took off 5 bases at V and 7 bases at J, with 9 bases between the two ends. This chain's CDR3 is CASSISENEQFF. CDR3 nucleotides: TGTGCCAGCAGCATTAGCGAGAATGAGCAGTTCTTC.

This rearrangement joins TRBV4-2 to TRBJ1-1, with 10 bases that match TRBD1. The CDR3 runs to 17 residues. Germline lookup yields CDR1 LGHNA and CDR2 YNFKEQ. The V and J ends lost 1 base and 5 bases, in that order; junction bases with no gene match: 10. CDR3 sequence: CASSQGDATGGITEAFF. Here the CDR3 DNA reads TGTGCCAGCAGCCAAGGAGATGCGACAGGGGGCATAACTGAAGCTTTCTTT.

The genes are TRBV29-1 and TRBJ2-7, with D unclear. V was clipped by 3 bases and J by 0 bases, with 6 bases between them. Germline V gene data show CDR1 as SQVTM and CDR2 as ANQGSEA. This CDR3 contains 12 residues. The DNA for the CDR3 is TGCAGCGTTGACGGTAACTCCTACGAGCAGTACTTC. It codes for CSVDGNSYEQYF.

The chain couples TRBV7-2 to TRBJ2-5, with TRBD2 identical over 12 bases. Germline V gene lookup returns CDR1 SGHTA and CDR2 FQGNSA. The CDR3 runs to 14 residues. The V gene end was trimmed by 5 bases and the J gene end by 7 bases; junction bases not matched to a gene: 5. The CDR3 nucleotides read TGTGCCAGCAGCCGGACTAGCGGGGCTGGGACCCAGTACTTC. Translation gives CASSRTSGAGTQYF.

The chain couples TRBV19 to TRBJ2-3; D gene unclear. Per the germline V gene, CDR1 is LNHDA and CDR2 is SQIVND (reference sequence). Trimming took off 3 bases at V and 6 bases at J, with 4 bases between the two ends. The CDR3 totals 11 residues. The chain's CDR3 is CASSMFDTQYF. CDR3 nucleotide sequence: TGTGCCAGTAGTATGTTCGATACGCAGTATTTT.

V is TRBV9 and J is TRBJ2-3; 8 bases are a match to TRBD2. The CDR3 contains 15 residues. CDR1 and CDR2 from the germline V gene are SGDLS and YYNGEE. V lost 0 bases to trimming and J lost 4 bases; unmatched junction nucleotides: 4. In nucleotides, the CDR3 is TGTGCCAGCAGCGTAGGACTAGCGTCCCCAGATACGCAGTATTTT. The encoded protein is CASSVGLASPDTQYF. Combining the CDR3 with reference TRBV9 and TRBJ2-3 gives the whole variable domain DSGVTQTPKHLITATGQRVTLRCSPRSGDLSVYWYQQSLDQGLQFLIQYYNGEERAKGNILERFSAQQFPDLHSELNLSSLELGDSALYFCASSVGLASPDTQYFGPGTRLTVL.

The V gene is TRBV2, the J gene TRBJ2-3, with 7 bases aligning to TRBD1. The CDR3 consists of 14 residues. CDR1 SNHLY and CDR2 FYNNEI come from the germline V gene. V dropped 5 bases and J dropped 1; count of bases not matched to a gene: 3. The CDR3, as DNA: TGTGCCAGCAGTCGGGACAGTGGCACAGATACGCAGTATTTT. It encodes CASSRDSGTDTQYF. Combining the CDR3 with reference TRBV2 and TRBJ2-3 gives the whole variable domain EPEVTQTPSHQVTQMGQEVILRCVPISNHLYFYWYRQILGQKVEFLVSFYNNEISEKSEIFDDQFSVERPDGSNFTLKIRSTKLEDSAMYFCASSRDSGTDTQYFGPGTRLTVL.

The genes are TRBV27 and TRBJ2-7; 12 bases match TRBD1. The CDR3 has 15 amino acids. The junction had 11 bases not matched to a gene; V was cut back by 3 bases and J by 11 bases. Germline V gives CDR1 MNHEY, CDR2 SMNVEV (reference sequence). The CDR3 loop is CASSLTSGDRGRKYF. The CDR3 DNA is TGTGCCAGCAGTTTGACCTCCGGGGACAGGGGGCGCAAGTACTTC.